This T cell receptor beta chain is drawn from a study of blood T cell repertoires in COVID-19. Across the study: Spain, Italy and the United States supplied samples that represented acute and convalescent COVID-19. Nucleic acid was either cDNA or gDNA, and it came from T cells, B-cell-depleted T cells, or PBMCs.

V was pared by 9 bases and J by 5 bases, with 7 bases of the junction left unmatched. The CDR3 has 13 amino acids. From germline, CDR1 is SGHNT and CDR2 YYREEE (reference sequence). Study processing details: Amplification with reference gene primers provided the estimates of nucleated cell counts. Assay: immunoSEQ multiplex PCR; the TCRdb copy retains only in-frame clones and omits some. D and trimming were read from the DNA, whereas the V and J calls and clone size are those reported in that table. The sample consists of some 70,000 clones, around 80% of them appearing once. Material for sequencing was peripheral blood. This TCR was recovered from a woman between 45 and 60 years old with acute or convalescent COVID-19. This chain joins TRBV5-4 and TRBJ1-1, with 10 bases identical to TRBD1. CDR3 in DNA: TGTGCCACCCGGACAGGGGGACGGACTGAAGCTTTCTTT. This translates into CATRTGGRTEAFF.